The 23 T cell receptor beta chains presented below share a single source sample, sequenced in a study of molecular identifiers for immune sequencing clone quantification. TCRdb independently ran MiXCR on the PCR reads; one entry per CDR3 protein. The table shows 300,000 to 400,000 distinct CDR3 sequences, with 20% to 25% occurring only once. The source material was naive CD8+ T cells from blood, with Jurkat cell RNA spiked in. The subset here: FACS-sorted CD8+CD4-CCR7+CD45RA+ naive T cells. The receptors were sampled from a human donor in good health. Some libraries in this study had Jurkat cell RNA spiked in.

In regard to this clonotype: This may come from a read error, since a much larger clone is one base off. J is TRBJ2-1 and V is TRBV4-1, with 7 bases that match TRBD1. The germline V gene encodes CDR1 MGHRA and CDR2 YSYEKL. The CDR3 has 14 residues. This CDR3 reads CANSHNTGAYEQFF. The DNA of the CDR3 is TGCGCCAACAGCCACAACACAGGGGCCTATGAGCAGTTCTTC.

About this clonotype itself: A single base separates this from a much larger clone, so it may be a read error. The gene calls are TRBV7-2 and TRBJ1-1; D gene uncertain. CDR3 length equals 14 residues. Germline loops: CDR1 SGHTA, CDR2 FQGNSA. CDR3 in DNA: TGTGCCAGCAGCTTAGTCGTTGGAGTCCCTGAAGCTCTCTTT. Its protein is CASSLVVGVPEALF.

Many counts were recorded for this clonotype. The chain's CDR3 is CASSFTLAGPYEQYF. The CDR3 region has the DNA TGTGCCAGCAGCTTTACCCTGGCAGGCCCTTACGAGCAGTACTTC. This chain connects TRBV7-9 to TRBJ2-7; D is unclear. Between the trimmed V and J ends, which lost 3 bases and 4 bases, there was a span of 16 bases. Per germline, CDR1 SEHNR and CDR2 FQNEAQ (reference sequence). CDR3 length equals 15 residues.

This rearrangement joins TRBV5-6 to TRBJ1-5, with 11 bases aligning to TRBD1. With 4 bases clipped from V and 7 bases from J, the junction kept 10 bases outside the gene matches. The CDR3 length is 16 residues. Germline V lookup: CDR1 SGHDT, CDR2 YYEEEE. CDR3 DNA sequence: TGTGCCAGCAGCACCCGGGACAGGGGGTGGGGACAGCCCCAGCATTTT. Its translation: CASSTRDRGWGQPQHF.

Comment on this clonotype: No conserved phenylalanine or tryptophan is present at the end of the CDR3, so a read error is the likely explanation. The chain has TRBV3-1 and TRBJ2-3; D is undetermined. The V gene lost 5 bases and the J gene lost 6 bases, with 21 bases spanning the gap. The CDR3 totals 16 residues. The germline gives CDR1 LGHDT, CDR2 YNNKEL (reference sequence). The CDR3 sequence is CASSDISSRASDTQYS. The CDR3, as DNA: TGTGCCAGCAGCGACATCTCTAGTCGGGCCTCGGATACGCAGTATTCT.

This clonotype was seen repeatedly, ten times or more. The chain joins TRBV28 to TRBJ2-5; 8 bases are a match to TRBD2. Germline V CDR1 and CDR2: MDHEN, SYDVKM. Trimming removed 5 bases from V and 5 bases from J; junction bases left unmatched: 10. CDR3 length equals 15 residues. The CDR3 DNA is TGTGCCAGCAGTATCGGACTAGCTCGGCCCGAGACCCAGTACTTC. It encodes CASSIGLARPETQYF.

This clonotype was counted ten times or more. The chain employs TRBV5-5 and TRBJ2-3; 7 bases map to TRBD1. The V segment lost 6 bases and the J segment 0 bases; nucleotides outside the gene matches: 7. The CDR3 contains 15 residues. Germline V gene sequence: CDR1 SGHKS, CDR2 YYEKEE (reference sequence). The CDR3 region is CASTRDSASTDTQYF. Written as DNA, the CDR3 is TGTGCCAGCACCCGGGACAGCGCCAGCACAGATACGCAGTATTTT.

This clonotype was seen more than once but under ten times. V is TRBV4-3 and J is TRBJ2-5, with TRBD2 identical over 14 bases. CDR1 LGHNA and CDR2 YSLEER come from the germline V gene. This CDR3 comprises 18 residues. The V segment lost 0 bases and the J segment 4 bases; nucleotides outside the gene matches: 7. DNA for the CDR3: TGCGCCAGCAGCCAAGACCGACTAGCGGGGGGGCCCCGAGAGACCCAGTACTTC. It is translated as CASSQDRLAGGPRETQYF.

For this clonotype: This clone may be a read error of a much larger clone one base away. The chain is built from TRBV27 and TRBJ2-7; TRBD2 is a possible D gene (5 bases). Germline CDR1 reads MNHEY; CDR2 reads SMNVEV (reference sequence). This CDR3 has 14 amino acids. CDR3 DNA: TGTGCCGGCAGTCCCTACAGCGGTACCTACGAGCAGTACTTC. The encoded protein is CAGSPYSGTYEQYF.

Regarding this clonotype: This sequence may be a read error, since a much larger clone differs from it by one base. This CDR3 is missing its conserved last phenylalanine or tryptophan, likely due to a read error. The gene calls are TRBV7-9 and TRBJ2-3; D gene unclear. The ends were cut back, 1 base at V and 6 bases at J, with 14 bases in the middle. CDR3 length: 15 amino acids. Germline assignment: CDR1 SEHNR and CDR2 FQNEAQ (reference sequence). This CDR3 is CASSLEVGSLDTQYV. The CDR3 DNA reads TGTGCCAGCAGCTTAGAGGTTGGTAGCTTGGATACGCAGTATGTT.

CDR3 loop: CASSFGLAGGLHTQYF. The CDR3 DNA follows: TGTGCCAGCAGCTTCGGACTAGCGGGGGGGCTGCATACGCAGTATTTT. V usage is TRBV7-9 and J usage is TRBJ2-3, with TRBD2 matching over 15 bases. J was trimmed by 7 bases and V by 3 bases; bases with no gene match: 5. The CDR3 length is 16 residues. Germline V gene data show CDR1 as SEHNR and CDR2 as FQNEAQ (reference sequence).

In its sample, this clonotype was seen many times. The J gene is TRBJ1-5, the V gene TRBV7-9; D might be TRBD1 (5 bases). Trimming took off 0 bases at V and 5 bases at J, with 8 bases between the two ends. Looked up from germline, CDR1 is SEHNR and CDR2 is FQNEAQ (reference sequence). The CDR3 contains 14 residues. CDR3 protein: CASSLARDDQPQHF. The DNA for the CDR3 is TGTGCCAGCAGCTTAGCGCGGGACGATCAGCCCCAGCATTTT. The full variable domain, in which reference TRBV7-9 and TRBJ1-5 provide the parts outside the CDR3, is DTGVSQNPRHKITKRGQNVTFRCDPISEHNRLYWYRQTLGQGPEFLTYFQNEAQLEKSRLLSDRFSAERPKGSFSTLEIQRTEQGDSAMYLCASSLARDDQPQHFGDGTRLSIL.

This clonotype appeared a few times. The chain combines TRBV27 with TRBJ1-6; no definite D call. Germline V gene sequence: CDR1 MNHEY, CDR2 SMNVEV (reference sequence). This CDR3 region has 14 residues. Trimming pared 6 bases from V and 0 bases from J, leaving 6 bases between. CDR3 coding DNA: TGTGCCAGCAGCTTCAGCTCCTATAATTCACCCCTCCACTTT. Translated: CASSFSSYNSPLHF.

The V call is TRBV4-1, the J call TRBJ2-3, with TRBD2 matching over 11 bases. Looked up from germline, CDR1 is MGHRA and CDR2 is YSYEKL. V lost 0 bases to trimming and J lost 6 bases; unmatched junction nucleotides: 5. This CDR3 contains 16 residues. The CDR3 sequence: CASSQELAGVSDTQYF. Here the CDR3 DNA reads TGCGCCAGCAGCCAAGAACTAGCGGGAGTATCTGATACGCAGTATTTT.

As concerns this clonotype: A much larger clone sits a single nucleotide away, making a read error possible. The J gene is TRBJ2-1, the V gene TRBV5-5; D is tentatively TRBD1 or TRBD2 (5 bases each). The CDR3 spans 16 residues. V dropped 6 bases and J dropped 1 base, with 17 bases sitting between them. Germline V CDR1 and CDR2: SGHKS, YYEKEE (reference sequence). CDR3 loop: CASNLSGPKSYNEQFF. As DNA, the CDR3 is TGTGCCAGCAACCTTTCGGGACCGAAGTCCTACAATGAGCAGTTCTTC.

This chain uses TRBV11-3 with TRBJ2-3, with a tentative D call TRBD1 (5 bases). Germline CDR1 SGHNT, CDR2 YENEEA. Trimming pared 5 bases from V and 2 bases from J, leaving 8 bases between. This CDR3 has 13 amino acids. The CDR3 region has the DNA TGTGCCAGCAGCAGGGGTACCACAGATACGCAGTATTTT. This encodes CASSRGTTDTQYF.

This clonotype was seen repeatedly, ten times or more. The chain carries TRBV4-1 and TRBJ2-7; the D gene is possibly TRBD1 (5 bases). Germline CDR1 reads MGHRA; CDR2 reads YSYEKL. The CDR3 runs 18 residues. Trimming shortened V by 5 bases and J by 2 bases, and 25 bases separated the two germline ends. The chain's CDR3 is CASSTSQHGPDTAYEQYF. The CDR3 nucleotides are TGCGCCAGCAGCACCTCCCAGCACGGTCCGGACACAGCCTACGAGCAGTACTTC.

This clonotype was observed a handful of times. The chain recombines TRBV4-1 with TRBJ1-2; 7 bases are a match to TRBD1. Germline CDR1 is MGHRA and CDR2 is YSYEKL. The CDR3 contains 17 residues. V shed 0 bases and J 0 bases; nucleotides not matched to a gene: 7. CDR3 residues: CASSQERSGTANYGYTF. The CDR3 nucleotides are TGCGCCAGCAGCCAAGAACGTAGCGGGACAGCTAACTATGGCTACACCTTC.

The gene calls are TRBV2 and TRBJ1-1; D is ambiguous. The V gene lost 8 bases and the J gene lost 1 base, with 11 bases spanning the gap. CDR3 length equals 13 residues. Germline CDR1 is SNHLY and CDR2 is FYNNEI. This CDR3 is CASGMNTNTEAFF. CDR3 bases: TGTGCCAGCGGGATGAACACGAACACTGAAGCTTTCTTT.

This clonotype was recorded many times. V usage is TRBV5-6 and J usage is TRBJ2-7; 7 bases align to TRBD1. The length of the CDR3 is 16 residues. Germline V gene data show CDR1 as SGHDT and CDR2 as YYEEEE. The junction had 10 bases not matched to a gene; V was cut back by 4 bases and J by 0 bases. The CDR3 sequence: CASSLTGTAISYEQYF. As DNA, the CDR3 is TGTGCCAGCAGCCTTACCGGGACAGCTATCTCCTACGAGCAGTACTTC. The full variable domain, with the rest looked up from reference TRBV5-6 and TRBJ2-7, is DAGVTQSPTHLIKTRGQQVTLRCSPKSGHDTVSWYQQALGQGPQFIFQYYEEEERQRGNFPDRFSGHQFPNYSSELNVNALLLGDSALYLCASSLTGTAISYEQYFGPGTRLTVT.

Concerning this clonotype itself: A clone one base away is much larger, so this may be a read error. V usage is TRBV7-9 and J usage is TRBJ2-5; the D is unclear. Germline V gene sequence: CDR1 SEHNR, CDR2 FQNEAQ (reference sequence). CDR3 size: 12 residues. V gave up 3 bases and J gave up 7 bases, with 9 bases separating them. The CDR3 region has the DNA TGTGCCAGCAGCTTCACCCCGGGGACCCAGTACTTC. Translated: CASSFTPGTQYF.

In this sample, this clonotype turned up a few times. The V gene is TRBV30, the J gene TRBJ2-3, with D maybe TRBD1 (6 bases). V was clipped by 1 base and J by 3 bases, with 11 bases between them. The CDR3 contains 14 residues. From germline, CDR1 is GTSNPN and CDR2 SVGIG (reference sequence). The CDR3 bases are TGTGCCTGGAGTGATACAGGGTTAACAGATACGCAGTATTTT. It encodes CAWSDTGLTDTQYF.

This clonotype has ten or more counts. The V and J genes are TRBV10-2 and TRBJ1-4; D uncertain. The CDR3 runs 11 residues. Trimming removed 10 bases at V and 4 bases at J, with 7 bases between. The germline gives CDR1 WSHSY, CDR2 SAAADI. In nucleotides, the CDR3 is TGCGCCACTGGGGATAATGAAAAACTGTTTTTT. Its protein product is CATGDNEKLFF.